This T cell receptor (beta chain) is from a study of tissue T cells after allogeneic stem cell transplantation. Overall study findings and caveats: Shared clones across patients were few; motif clustering revealed tissue-specific shared signatures.

The CDR3 loop spans 13 amino acids. From germline, CDR1 is NNHNN and CDR2 SYGAGS (reference sequence). V shed 0 bases and J shed 9 bases, with 10 bases lying between them. Notes on this clone: Its antigen is not identified. Gene names are mouse gene names. The CDR3 end falls 1 residue outside the read, so it is completed with the germline J gene.

Documented time point: mouse harvest day 14 after allogeneic transplant. Mouse grafts combined 10^7 T-cell-depleted bone marrow cells with 10^6 splenic CD5+ T cells. This table comes from immunoSEQ multiplex PCR, and its TCRdb copy is limited to in-frame clones, with some not included. This table holds around 5,200 clones, approximately 30% found once. What was sequenced was skin. The chain couples TRBV13-2 to TRBJ1-5, with a possible D match to TRBD1 (6 bases). The sequence was obtained from a female BALB/c mouse given C57BL/6 T cells with graft-versus-host disease after an allogeneic hematopoietic cell transplant. The DNA read from the CDR3 is TGTGCCAGCGGTGATGAGGGGGAGGGGGCTCCGCTT. Translated, it gives CASGDEGEGAPL. In full, the CDR3 reads CASGDEGEGAPLF.